These 25 T cell receptor beta chains share one sample of origin, sequenced in a study of PD-L1 blockade in urothelial cancer. Libraries were prepared by immunoSEQ multiplex PCR; TCRdb keeps only in-frame clonotypes and omits some of them. The table records about 88,000 clones, roughly nine tenths of them present only once. Material: PBMCs, obtained around atezolizumab (anti-PD-L1) treatment. The source is a man in his sixties with urothelial cancer.

The V and J genes are TRBV5-6 and TRBJ1-1; 7 bases are a match to TRBD1. CDR3 length: 15 residues. J was trimmed by 1 base and V by 2 bases; bases with no gene match: 5. In germline, CDR1 is SGHDT, CDR2 YYEEEE. In DNA form, the CDR3 reads TGTGCCAGCAGCTTCTATGGACAGGCGAACACTGAAGCTTTCTTT. Translating it yields CASSFYGQANTEAFF.

The chain carries TRBV7-2 and TRBJ2-5; D remains ambiguous. Trimming left V 1 base short and J 5 bases short, with 11 bases between. This CDR3 is 14 amino acids long. Germline CDR1 SGHTA, CDR2 FQGNSA. This CDR3 reads CASSLGEAAETQYF. The DNA for the CDR3 is TGTGCCAGCAGCTTAGGCGAGGCGGCGGAGACCCAGTACTTC.

DNA of the CDR3: TGTGCCAGCAGCTTGGCCGGGGGGCTAAATTCACCCCTCCACTTT. This sequence encodes CASSLAGGLNSPLHF. V is TRBV5-4 and J is TRBJ1-6, with D possibly TRBD1 on 6 matching bases. V lost 0 bases to trimming and J lost 7 bases, with 11 bases between them. Germline V CDR1 and CDR2: SGHNT, YYREEE (reference sequence). This CDR3 region has 15 residues.

The chain uses TRBV15 and TRBJ2-3; 12 bases map to TRBD2. This CDR3 has 16 amino acids. With 6 bases clipped from V and 6 bases from J, the junction kept 10 bases outside the gene matches. Germline assignment: CDR1 LNHNV and CDR2 YYDKDF (reference sequence). CDR3 in amino acids: CATRPGTSGRSDTQYF. The DNA of the CDR3 is TGTGCCACCAGGCCCGGGACTAGCGGGCGCTCCGATACGCAGTATTTT.

The chain joins TRBV7-2 to TRBJ1-2; possibly TRBD1 for D (6 bases). The germline V gene encodes CDR1 SGHTA and CDR2 FQGNSA. V was pared by 0 bases and J by 6 bases, with 11 bases between. This CDR3 spans 14 amino acids. The CDR3 DNA sequence: TGTGCCAGCAGCTTAGCTCTGGGGGCGGATGGCTACACCTTC. This translates into CASSLALGADGYTF.

J is TRBJ2-3 and V is TRBV5-3; TRBD2 agrees at 7 bases. TRBV5-3 is reported as an ORF; its role is uncertain. The V gene end was trimmed by 7 bases and the J gene end by 4 bases; junction bases not matched to a gene: 12. CDR3 length: 15 amino acids. CDR3 region: CARRRERECPDTQYF. The CDR3 DNA reads TGTGCCAGACGGCGTGAGCGGGAATGCCCAGATACGCAGTATTTT.

DNA for the CDR3: TGTGCCAGCAGTGTCCCGGGACAGGGCACGGACATTCAGTACTTC. Translating it yields CASSVPGQGTDIQYF. V is TRBV28 and J is TRBJ2-4; 9 nucleotides agree with TRBD1. Per germline, CDR1 MDHEN and CDR2 SYDVKM. The trim removed 5 bases at V and 8 bases at J, leaving 10 bases unmatched. This CDR3 region has 15 residues.

Here the CDR3 reads CASSRRQGPYEQYF. The CDR3 DNA reads as TGTGCCAGCAGCCGCCGACAGGGCCCCTACGAGCAGTACTTC. The chain uses TRBV7-8 and TRBJ2-7, with TRBD1 identical over 7 bases. The length of the CDR3 is 14 residues. V gave up 5 bases and J gave up 2 bases; unmatched junction bases: 6. Germline lookup yields CDR1 SGHVS and CDR2 FQNEAQ.

CDR3 bases: TGCGCCAGCAGCCTACCCCCGGGGGGCTCGGCAGATACGCAGTATTTT. Encoded protein: CASSLPPGGSADTQYF. V gene TRBV4-1 combines with J gene TRBJ2-3; weak D call: TRBD2 (7 bases). Trimming pared 4 bases from V and 4 bases from J, leaving 18 bases between. This CDR3 comprises 16 residues. CDR1 MGHRA and CDR2 YSYEKL come from the germline V gene.

The rearrangement joins TRBV28 to TRBJ1-2; 8 bases are a match to TRBD1. The ends lost 2 bases at V and 8 bases at J; junction bases unmatched: 7. Germline V gene data show CDR1 as MDHEN and CDR2 as SYDVKM. The CDR3 is 14 residues long. The CDR3 DNA reads as TGTGCCAGCAGTTTACCCCAGGGGACAGGCGGCTACACCTTC. Translated: CASSLPQGTGGYTF.

CDR3 sequence: CASSAQGASEQYF. As DNA, the CDR3 is TGTGCCAGCAGCGCCCAGGGGGCAAGCGAGCAGTACTTC. The chain joins TRBV6-1 to TRBJ2-7; 8 bases match TRBD1. This CDR3 is 13 amino acids long. Germline lookup yields CDR1 MNHNS and CDR2 SASEGT. J lost 6 bases, V lost 6 bases, and 7 bases had no gene match.

V usage is TRBV11-2 and J usage is TRBJ2-1; D possibly corresponds to TRBD1 (6 bases). V lost 0 bases and J 4 bases, leaving 13 bases between the germline ends. Germline V gives CDR1 SGHAT, CDR2 FQNNGV. The CDR3 is 16 amino acids. The CDR3 protein is CASSLDNTGLYNEQFF. In DNA, the CDR3 is TGTGCCAGCAGCTTAGATAACACAGGGTTGTACAATGAGCAGTTCTTC.

The rearrangement joins TRBV4-2 to TRBJ1-2; TRBD1 aligns across 7 bases. Germline loops: CDR1 LGHNA, CDR2 YNFKEQ. CDR3 size: 14 residues. The V segment lost 2 bases and the J segment 7 bases; nucleotides outside the gene matches: 7. CDR3 in DNA: TGTGCCAGCAGCCAAACAGGGGAGACTTCTGGCTACACCTTC. Protein sequence: CASSQTGETSGYTF.

With respect to this clone: Germline is not matched at one junction end, which may reflect a read error. V is TRBV2 and J is TRBJ2-2, with TRBD1 identical over 9 bases. CDR3 length equals 14 residues. Germline V gene sequence: CDR1 SNHLY, CDR2 FYNNEI. The DNA for the CDR3 is TGTGCCAGCAGCGAAGGACAGGGGTCCGGGGAGCTGTTTTTT. Protein product: CASSEGQGSGELFF.

The table lists this clone with a count of one. The J gene is TRBJ2-3, the V gene TRBV5-1; 8 nucleotides line up with TRBD2. V dropped 4 bases and J dropped 8; count of bases not matched to a gene: 6. Germline V lookup: CDR1 SGHRS, CDR2 YFSETQ. The CDR3 is made up of 13 amino acids. CDR3 loop: CASSPLAGGTQYF. CDR3 sequence (DNA): TGCGCCAGCAGCCCCCTGGCGGGAGGTACGCAGTATTTT.

The rearrangement links TRBV6-5 to TRBJ2-7; D is unclear. CDR1 MNHEY and CDR2 SVGAGI come from the germline V gene. V shed 2 bases and J shed 6 bases, with 8 bases lying between them. The CDR3 totals 12 residues. The CDR3 DNA follows: TGTGCCAGCAGTTACGGCGAGCGCGAGCAGTACTTC. This translates into CASSYGEREQYF.

The chain recombines TRBV15 with TRBJ2-2; 8 positions agree with TRBD2. The V gene's germline CDR1 is LNHNV and CDR2 YYDKDF (reference sequence). The CDR3 has 15 residues. The ends lost 4 bases at V and 2 bases at J; junction bases unmatched: 3. The CDR3, as DNA: TGTGCCACCAGCACGCGGGGGGCCAACACCGGGGAGCTGTTTTTT. This sequence encodes CATSTRGANTGELFF.

This clone was seen only once. The CDR3 nucleotides read TGTGCCAGCAGCCCCTCCGCGGGTAATGAGCAGTTCTTC. It translates to CASSPSAGNEQFF. The chain combines TRBV9 with TRBJ2-1, with a weak D call TRBD2 (5 bases). Germline values: CDR1 SGDLS, CDR2 YYNGEE. V gave up 4 bases and J gave up 7 bases, with 12 bases separating them. The CDR3 totals 13 residues.

The rearrangement joins TRBV4-1 to TRBJ1-5; 7 bases are shared with TRBD1. The CDR3 totals 15 residues. The junction had 4 bases not matched to a gene; V was cut back by 1 base and J by 4 bases. Germline assignment: CDR1 MGHRA and CDR2 YSYEKL. The CDR3 sequence is CASSQVEGANQPQHF. CDR3 bases: TGCGCCAGCAGCCAAGTAGAGGGGGCGAATCAGCCCCAGCATTTT.

This clone showed up just a few times. The chain employs TRBV6-6 and TRBJ1-2, with TRBD1 identical over 8 bases. Germline values: CDR1 MNHNY, CDR2 SVGAGI (reference sequence). The CDR3 is 13 amino acids. After removal of 2 bases from V and 6 bases from J, the junction contained 2 bases not matched to a gene. CDR3 nucleotide sequence: TGTGCCAGCAGTTACCGGACAGGGAATGGCTACACCTTC. Translated: CASSYRTGNGYTF.

The rearrangement joins TRBV18 to TRBJ2-3; the match to TRBD2 covers 11 bases. The CDR3 runs to 16 residues. CDR1 and CDR2 (germline): KGHSH, LQKENI. Trimming at V came to 1 base and at J to 2 bases, leaving 2 bases not matched to a gene. CDR3: CASSPRLAGFTDTQYF. The DNA for the CDR3 is TGTGCCAGCTCACCACGACTAGCGGGGTTCACAGATACGCAGTATTTT. Variable domain in full (rest from reference TRBV18 and TRBJ2-3): NAGVMQNPRHLVRRRGQEARLRCSPMKGHSHVYWYRQLPEEGLKFMVYLQKENIIDESGMPKERFSAEFPKEGPSILRIQQVVRGDSAAYFCASSPRLAGFTDTQYFGPGTRLTVL.

The chain couples TRBV6-6 to TRBJ1-6, with 7 bases identical to TRBD1. The CDR3 is 15 residues long. Germline V CDR1 and CDR2: MNHNY, SVGAGI (reference sequence). With V trimmed by 8 bases and J by 9 bases, 13 bases remained unmatched. The DNA of the CDR3 is TGTGCCAGCCGGGGGACAGATCTATATCCTTCACCCCTCCACTTT. Its translation is CASRGTDLYPSPLHF.

This clone was counted once. The chain is built from TRBV7-8 and TRBJ2-1; D not resolved. Deletions cut 5 bases from V and 0 bases from J, with 8 bases between. In germline, CDR1 is SGHVS, CDR2 FQNEAQ. The CDR3 has 14 amino acids. The CDR3 loop reads CASSQTDSYNEQFF. In DNA form, the CDR3 reads TGTGCCAGCAGCCAAACAGACTCCTACAATGAGCAGTTCTTC.

This chain connects TRBV4-3 to TRBJ2-1, with TRBD2 matching 8 bases. With 3 bases clipped from V and 0 bases from J, the junction kept 10 bases outside the gene matches. Germline CDR1 and CDR2: LGHNA and YSLEER. The CDR3 spans 18 residues. The CDR3, as DNA: TGCGCCAGCAGCCACGTAGCGGGGCGGGCCTCCTCCTACAATGAGCAGTTCTTC. This encodes CASSHVAGRASSYNEQFF.

The chain couples TRBV19 to TRBJ1-4; D perhaps matches TRBD1 (5 bases). This CDR3 is built from 15 residues. CDR1 is LNHDA and CDR2 is SQIVND in the germline V gene (reference sequence). Deletions cut 3 bases from V and 4 bases from J, with 12 bases between. Here the CDR3 reads CASSMPGGDNEKLFF. CDR3 sequence (DNA): TGTGCCAGTAGTATGCCGGGGGGGGATAATGAAAAACTGTTTTTT. Complete variable domain (other parts from reference TRBV19 and TRBJ1-4): DGGITQSPKYLFRKEGQNVTLSCEQNLNHDAMYWYRQDPGQGLRLIYYSQIVNDFQKGDIAEGYSVSREKKESFPLTVTSAQKNPTAFYLCASSMPGGDNEKLFFGSGTQLSVL.